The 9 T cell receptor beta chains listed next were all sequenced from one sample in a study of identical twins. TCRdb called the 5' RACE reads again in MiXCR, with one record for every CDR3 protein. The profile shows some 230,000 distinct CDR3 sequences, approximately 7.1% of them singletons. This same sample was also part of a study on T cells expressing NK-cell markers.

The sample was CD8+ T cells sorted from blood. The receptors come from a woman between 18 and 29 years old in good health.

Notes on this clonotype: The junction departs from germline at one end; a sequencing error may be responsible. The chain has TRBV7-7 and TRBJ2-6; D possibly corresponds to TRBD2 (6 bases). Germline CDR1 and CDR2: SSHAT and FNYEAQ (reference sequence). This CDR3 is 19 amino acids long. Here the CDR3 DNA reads TGTGCTAGCAGCCCTCTAGCGTCCCGCCCCATAGGTGGGGCCAACGTCCTGACTTTC. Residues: CASSPLASRPIGGANVLTF.

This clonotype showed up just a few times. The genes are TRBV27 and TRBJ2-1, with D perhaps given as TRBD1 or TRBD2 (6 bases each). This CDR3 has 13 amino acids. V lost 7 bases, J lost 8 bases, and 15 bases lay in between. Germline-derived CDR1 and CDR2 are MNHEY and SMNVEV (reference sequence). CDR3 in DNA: TGTGCCAGCAAAAGGGGGGAGTCCTATGAGCAGTTCTTC. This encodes CASKRGESYEQFF.

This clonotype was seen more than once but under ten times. This chain's CDR3 is CASSISGSNPNEQYF. Here the CDR3 DNA reads TGTGCCAGCAGTATCAGCGGGAGCAACCCCAACGAGCAGTACTTC. This chain links TRBV11-2 with TRBJ2-7; TRBD2 aligns across 8 bases. V lost 6 bases and J lost 5; bases outside the gene matches: 12. The germline V gene encodes CDR1 SGHAT and CDR2 FQNNGV. CDR3 length: 15 residues.

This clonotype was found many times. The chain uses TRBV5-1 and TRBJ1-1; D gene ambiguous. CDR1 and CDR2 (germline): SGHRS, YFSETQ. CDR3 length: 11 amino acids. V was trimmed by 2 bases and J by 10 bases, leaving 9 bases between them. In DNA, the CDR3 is TGCGCCAGCAGCTTAGGCGCCTCAGCTTTCTTT. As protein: CASSLGASAFF.

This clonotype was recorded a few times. DNA of the CDR3: TGTGCCAGCACCAGCTACGGACAAGCCATCGGAAACACCATATATTTT. It translates to CASTSYGQAIGNTIYF. The chain combines TRBV6-1 with TRBJ1-3; the D gene is possibly TRBD1 (5 bases). Germline CDR1 reads MNHNS; CDR2 reads SASEGT. CDR3 length: 16 residues. V shed 7 bases and J shed 4 bases, with 20 bases lying between them.

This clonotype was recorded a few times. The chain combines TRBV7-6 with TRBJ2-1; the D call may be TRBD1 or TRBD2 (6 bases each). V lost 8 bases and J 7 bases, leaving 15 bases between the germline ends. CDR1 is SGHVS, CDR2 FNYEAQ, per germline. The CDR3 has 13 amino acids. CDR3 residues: CASGRTQGNEQFF. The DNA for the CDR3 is TGTGCCAGCGGGAGGACTCAGGGGAATGAGCAGTTCTTC.

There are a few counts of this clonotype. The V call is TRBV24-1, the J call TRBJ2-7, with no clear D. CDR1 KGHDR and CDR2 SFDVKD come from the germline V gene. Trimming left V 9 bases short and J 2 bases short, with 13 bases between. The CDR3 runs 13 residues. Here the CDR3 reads CATEDGVTYEQYF. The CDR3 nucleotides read TGTGCCACCGAGGACGGAGTAACCTACGAGCAGTACTTC.

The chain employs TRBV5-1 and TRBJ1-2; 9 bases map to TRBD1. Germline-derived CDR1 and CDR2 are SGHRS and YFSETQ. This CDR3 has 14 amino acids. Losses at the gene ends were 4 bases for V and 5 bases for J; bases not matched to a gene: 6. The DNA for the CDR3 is TGCGCCAGCAGCACCGGGACAGGGAGTTATGGCTACACCTTC. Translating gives CASSTGTGSYGYTF.

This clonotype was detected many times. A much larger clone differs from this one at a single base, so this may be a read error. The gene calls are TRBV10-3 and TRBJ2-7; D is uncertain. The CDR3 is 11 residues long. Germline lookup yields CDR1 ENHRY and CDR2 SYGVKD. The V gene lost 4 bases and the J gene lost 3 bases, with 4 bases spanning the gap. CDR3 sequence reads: CAISGDYEQYF. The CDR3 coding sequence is TGTGCCATCAGTGGGGACTACGAGCAGTACTTC.